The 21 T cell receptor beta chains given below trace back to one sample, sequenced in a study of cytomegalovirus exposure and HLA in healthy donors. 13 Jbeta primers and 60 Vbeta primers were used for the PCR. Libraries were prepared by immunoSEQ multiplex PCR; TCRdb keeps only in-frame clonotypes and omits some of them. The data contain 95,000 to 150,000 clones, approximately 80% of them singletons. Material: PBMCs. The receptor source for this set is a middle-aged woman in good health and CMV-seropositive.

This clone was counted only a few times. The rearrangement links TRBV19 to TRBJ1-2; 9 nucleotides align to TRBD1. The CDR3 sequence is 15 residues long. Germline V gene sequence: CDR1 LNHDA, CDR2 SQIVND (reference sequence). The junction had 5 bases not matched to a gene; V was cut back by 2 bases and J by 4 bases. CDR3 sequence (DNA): TGTGCCAGTAGTATAAACAGGGGGCGCTTCTATGGCTACACCTTC. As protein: CASSINRGRFYGYTF.

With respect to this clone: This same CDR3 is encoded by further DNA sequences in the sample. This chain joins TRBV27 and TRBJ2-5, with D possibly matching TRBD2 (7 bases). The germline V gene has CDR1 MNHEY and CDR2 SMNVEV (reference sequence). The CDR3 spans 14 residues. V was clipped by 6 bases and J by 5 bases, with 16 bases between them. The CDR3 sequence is CASSLTGGGETQYF. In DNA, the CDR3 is TGTGCCAGCAGCCTTACGGGGGGCGGTGAGACCCAGTACTTC.

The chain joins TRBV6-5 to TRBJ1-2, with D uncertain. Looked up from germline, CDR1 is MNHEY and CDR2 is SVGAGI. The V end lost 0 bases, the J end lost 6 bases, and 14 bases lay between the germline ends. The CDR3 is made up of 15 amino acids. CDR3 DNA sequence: TGTGCCAGCAGTTACTCGACGGGGAAATTTAATGGCTACACCTTC. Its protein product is CASSYSTGKFNGYTF.

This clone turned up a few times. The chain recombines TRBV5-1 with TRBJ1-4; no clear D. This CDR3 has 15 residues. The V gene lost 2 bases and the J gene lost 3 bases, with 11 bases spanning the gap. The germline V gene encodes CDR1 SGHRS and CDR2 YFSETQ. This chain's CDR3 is CASSLGRAANEKLFF. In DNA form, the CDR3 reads TGCGCCAGCAGCTTAGGACGAGCGGCTAATGAAAAACTGTTTTTT.

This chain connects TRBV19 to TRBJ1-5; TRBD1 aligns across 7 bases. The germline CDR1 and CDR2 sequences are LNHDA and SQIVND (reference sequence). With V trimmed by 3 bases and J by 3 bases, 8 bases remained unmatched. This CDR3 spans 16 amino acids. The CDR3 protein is CASSIGQGQYNQPQHF. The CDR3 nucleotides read TGTGCCAGTAGTATTGGCCAGGGACAGTACAATCAGCCCCAGCATTTT.

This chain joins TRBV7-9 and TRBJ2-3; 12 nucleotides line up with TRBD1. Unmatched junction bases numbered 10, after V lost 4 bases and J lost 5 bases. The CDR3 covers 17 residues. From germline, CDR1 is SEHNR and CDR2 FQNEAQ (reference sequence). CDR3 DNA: TGTGCCAGCAGCTCCCGATCCGGGACAGGGGGCAAAGATACGCAGTATTTT. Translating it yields CASSSRSGTGGKDTQYF.

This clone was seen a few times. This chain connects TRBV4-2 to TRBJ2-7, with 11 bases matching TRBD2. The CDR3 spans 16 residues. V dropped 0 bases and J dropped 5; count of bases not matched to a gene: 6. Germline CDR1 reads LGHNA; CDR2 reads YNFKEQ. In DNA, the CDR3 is TGTGCCAGCAGCCAAGATTTAGCGGGAGGGCCCCACGAGCAGTACTTC. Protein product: CASSQDLAGGPHEQYF.

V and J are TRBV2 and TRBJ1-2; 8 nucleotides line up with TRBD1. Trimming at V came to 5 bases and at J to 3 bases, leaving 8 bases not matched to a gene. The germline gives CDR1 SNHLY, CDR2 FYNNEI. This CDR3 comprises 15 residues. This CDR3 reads CASSSQGGRDYGYTF. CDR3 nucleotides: TGTGCCAGCAGTTCACAGGGGGGGAGGGACTATGGCTACACCTTC. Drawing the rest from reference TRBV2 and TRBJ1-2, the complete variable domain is EPEVTQTPSHQVTQMGQEVILRCVPISNHLYFYWYRQILGQKVEFLVSFYNNEISEKSEIFDDQFSVERPDGSNFTLKIRSTKLEDSAMYFCASSSQGGRDYGYTFGSGTRLTVV.

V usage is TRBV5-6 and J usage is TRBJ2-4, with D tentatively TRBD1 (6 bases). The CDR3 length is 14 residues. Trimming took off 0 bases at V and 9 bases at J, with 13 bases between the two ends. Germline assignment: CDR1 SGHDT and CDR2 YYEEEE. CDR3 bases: TGTGCCAGCAGCTTGGACAGGGCCCGGTTCATTCAGTACTTC. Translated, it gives CASSLDRARFIQYF.

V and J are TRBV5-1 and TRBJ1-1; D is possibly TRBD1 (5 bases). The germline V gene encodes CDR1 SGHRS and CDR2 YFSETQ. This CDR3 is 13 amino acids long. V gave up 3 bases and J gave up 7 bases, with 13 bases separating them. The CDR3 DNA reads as TGCGCCAGCAGCTGGCAGGGAAACCATGAAGCTTTCTTT. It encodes CASSWQGNHEAFF.

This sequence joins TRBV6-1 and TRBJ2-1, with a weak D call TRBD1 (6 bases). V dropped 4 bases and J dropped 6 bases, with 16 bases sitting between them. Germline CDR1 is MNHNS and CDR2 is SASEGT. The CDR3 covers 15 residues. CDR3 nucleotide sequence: TGTGCCAGCAGTGGAGAACGGACAGTGTTCAATGAGCAGTTCTTC. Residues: CASSGERTVFNEQFF.

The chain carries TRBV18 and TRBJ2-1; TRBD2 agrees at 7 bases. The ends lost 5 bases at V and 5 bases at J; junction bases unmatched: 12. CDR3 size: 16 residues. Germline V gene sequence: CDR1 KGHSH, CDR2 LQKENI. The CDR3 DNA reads TGTGCCAGCTCAGAGGGGCTAGCGGACGTCGACAATGAGCAGTTCTTC. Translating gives CASSEGLADVDNEQFF.

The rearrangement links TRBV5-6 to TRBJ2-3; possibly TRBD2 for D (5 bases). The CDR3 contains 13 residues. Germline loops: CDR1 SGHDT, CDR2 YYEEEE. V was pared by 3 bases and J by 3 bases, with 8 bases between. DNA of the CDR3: TGTGCCAGCAGCTGGAGGAGAACAGATACGCAGTATTTT. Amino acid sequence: CASSWRRTDTQYF.

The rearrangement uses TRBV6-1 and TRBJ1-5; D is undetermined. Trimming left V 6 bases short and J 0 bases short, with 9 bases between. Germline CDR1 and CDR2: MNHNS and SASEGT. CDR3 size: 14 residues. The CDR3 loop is CASRVTTSNQPQHF. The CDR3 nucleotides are TGTGCCAGCAGGGTTACTACTAGCAATCAGCCCCAGCATTTT.

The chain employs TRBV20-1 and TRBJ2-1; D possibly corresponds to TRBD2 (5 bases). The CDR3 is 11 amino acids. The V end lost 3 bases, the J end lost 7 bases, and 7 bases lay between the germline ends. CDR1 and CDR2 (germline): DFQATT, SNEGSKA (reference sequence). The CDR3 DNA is TGCAGTGCTAGTTCGGGGAATGAGCAGTTCTTC. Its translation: CSASSGNEQFF.

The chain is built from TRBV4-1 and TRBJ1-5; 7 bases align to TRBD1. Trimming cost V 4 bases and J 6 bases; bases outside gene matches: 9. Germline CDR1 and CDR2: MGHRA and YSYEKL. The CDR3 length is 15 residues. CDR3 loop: CASSPNDRDGQPQHF. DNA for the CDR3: TGCGCCAGCAGCCCAAACGACAGGGACGGTCAGCCCCAGCATTTT.

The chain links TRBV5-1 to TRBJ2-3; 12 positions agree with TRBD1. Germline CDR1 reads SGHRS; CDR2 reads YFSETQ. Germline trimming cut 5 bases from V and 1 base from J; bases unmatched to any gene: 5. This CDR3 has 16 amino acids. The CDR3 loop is CASRGTGGAGTDTQYF. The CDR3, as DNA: TGCGCCAGCAGGGGGACAGGGGGCGCGGGCACAGATACGCAGTATTTT.

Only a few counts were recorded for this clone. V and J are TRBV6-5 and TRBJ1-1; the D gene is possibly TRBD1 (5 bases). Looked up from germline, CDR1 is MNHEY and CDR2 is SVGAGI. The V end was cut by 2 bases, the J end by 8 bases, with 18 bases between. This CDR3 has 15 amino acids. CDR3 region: CASSYGGDGLREAFF. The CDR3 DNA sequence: TGTGCCAGCAGTTACGGCGGGGACGGACTAAGGGAAGCTTTCTTT.

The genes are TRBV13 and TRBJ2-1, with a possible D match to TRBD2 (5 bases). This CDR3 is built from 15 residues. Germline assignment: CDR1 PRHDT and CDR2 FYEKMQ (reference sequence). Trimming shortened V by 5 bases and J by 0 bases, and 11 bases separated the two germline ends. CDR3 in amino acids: CASSLFRDSYNEQFF. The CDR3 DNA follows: TGTGCCAGCAGCCTATTCCGGGACTCCTACAATGAGCAGTTCTTC.

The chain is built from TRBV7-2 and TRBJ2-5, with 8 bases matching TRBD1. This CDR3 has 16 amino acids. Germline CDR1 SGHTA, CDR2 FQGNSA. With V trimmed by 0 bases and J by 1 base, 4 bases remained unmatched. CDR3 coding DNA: TGTGCCAGCAGCTTAGCGCTACAGGGGGGCCAAGAGACCCAGTACTTC. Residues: CASSLALQGGQETQYF.

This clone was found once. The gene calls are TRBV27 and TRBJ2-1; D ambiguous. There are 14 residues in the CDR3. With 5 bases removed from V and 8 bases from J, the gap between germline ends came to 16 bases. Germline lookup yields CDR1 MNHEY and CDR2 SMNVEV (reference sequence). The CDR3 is CASSQLQSGDEQFF. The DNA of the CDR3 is TGTGCCAGCAGTCAGCTACAATCCGGAGATGAGCAGTTCTTC.